The 30 T cell receptor beta chains given below trace back to one sample, sequenced in a study of PD-L1 blockade in urothelial cancer. Generated by immunoSEQ multiplex PCR, the TCRdb table keeps only in-frame clones and is missing some. The top ten clones hold around 5.7% of a sample with tens of thousands of clones, approximately 80% of them seen once. Time point here: pretreatment peripheral blood. The starting material was PBMCs, obtained around atezolizumab (anti-PD-L1) treatment. These receptors all stem from a man in his 70s with urothelial cancer.

The CDR3 spells CASNGQGAREKLFF. CDR3 coding DNA: TGTGCCAGCAATGGACAGGGGGCGCGGGAAAAACTGTTTTTT. The chain employs TRBV2 and TRBJ1-4, with 11 bases identical to TRBD1. V lost 7 bases and J lost 8; bases outside the gene matches: 6. CDR3 length: 14 residues. Germline V gene data show CDR1 as SNHLY and CDR2 as FYNNEI. Drawing the rest from reference TRBV2 and TRBJ1-4, the complete variable domain is EPEVTQTPSHQVTQMGQEVILRCVPISNHLYFYWYRQILGQKVEFLVSFYNNEISEKSEIFDDQFSVERPDGSNFTLKIRSTKLEDSAMYFCASNGQGAREKLFFGSGTQLSVL.

This clone appeared once. This rearrangement joins TRBV6-5 to TRBJ1-1; 8 bases are a match to TRBD1. The CDR3 runs 15 residues. V lost 5 bases to trimming and J lost 0 bases; unmatched junction nucleotides: 5. The germline CDR1 and CDR2 sequences are MNHEY and SVGAGI. This CDR3 reads CASSQQGGMNTEAFF. The CDR3 DNA is TGTGCCAGCAGTCAACAGGGGGGGATGAACACTGAAGCTTTCTTT.

V is TRBV29-1 and J is TRBJ2-3; D remains unclear. Germline loops: CDR1 SQVTM, CDR2 ANQGSEA. The CDR3 runs 13 residues. Trimming removed 7 bases from V and 3 bases from J, with 14 bases in between. The CDR3 spells CSGGEGATDTQYF. The CDR3 nucleotides read TGCAGCGGCGGTGAAGGAGCTACAGATACGCAGTATTTT.

The V gene is TRBV11-2, the J gene TRBJ1-1; possibly TRBD1 for D (5 bases). V lost 3 bases to trimming and J lost 4 bases, with 15 bases between them. Germline lookup yields CDR1 SGHAT and CDR2 FQNNGV. This CDR3 has 15 amino acids. The chain's CDR3 is CASSLIRDFGTEAFF. DNA for the CDR3: TGTGCCAGCAGCTTGATTCGGGACTTCGGCACTGAAGCTTTCTTT.

The V gene is TRBV30, the J gene TRBJ2-7; D is unresolved. Germline lookup yields CDR1 GTSNPN and CDR2 SVGIG (reference sequence). Trimming pared 1 base from V and 0 bases from J, leaving 7 bases between. This CDR3 is 13 amino acids long. The CDR3 DNA reads as TGTGCCTGGAGTGCCAGTCGCTCCTACGAGCAGTACTTC. Protein product: CAWSASRSYEQYF.

The chain carries TRBV6-6 and TRBJ2-5, with 7 bases lining up with TRBD1. V gave up 5 bases and J gave up 5 bases; unmatched junction bases: 5. In germline, CDR1 is MNHNY, CDR2 SVGAGI (reference sequence). The CDR3 sequence is 13 residues long. CDR3 coding DNA: TGTGCCAGCAGTCAACAGGGGTTGGAGACCCAGTACTTC. Translation gives CASSQQGLETQYF.

This clone was counted once. The rearrangement uses TRBV9 and TRBJ2-2; 7 bases match TRBD2. CDR1 is SGDLS and CDR2 is YYNGEE in the germline V gene. With 0 bases clipped from V and 4 bases from J, the junction kept 3 bases outside the gene matches. The CDR3 is 15 residues long. CDR3 nucleotide sequence: TGTGCCAGCAGCGTAGGGGGACTAATCACCGGGGAGCTGTTTTTT. It encodes CASSVGGLITGELFF.

The chain couples TRBV5-1 to TRBJ1-2, with 11 nucleotides matching TRBD1. The V gene end was trimmed by 4 bases and the J gene end by 3 bases; junction bases not matched to a gene: 8. The CDR3 totals 16 residues. Per germline, CDR1 SGHRS and CDR2 YFSETQ. The CDR3 DNA reads as TGCGCCAGCAGCCCCAACCCGGGACAGGGGGACTATGGCTACACCTTC. It encodes CASSPNPGQGDYGYTF.

CDR3 bases: TGTGCCAGCAGCTTACCGGGACAGGCGAATGCCTACGAGCAGTACTTC. Protein product: CASSLPGQANAYEQYF. The chain has TRBV5-6 and TRBJ2-7; 8 bases match TRBD1. V lost 2 bases and J lost 2; bases outside the gene matches: 9. This CDR3 is 16 amino acids long. Germline CDR1 reads SGHDT; CDR2 reads YYEEEE.

V gene TRBV20-1 combines with J gene TRBJ2-1, with D possibly being TRBD1 (6 bases). Germline CDR1 is DFQATT and CDR2 is SNEGSKA (reference sequence). The CDR3 contains 11 residues. Trimming stripped 4 bases from V and 7 bases from J, with 8 bases between. As DNA, the CDR3 is TGCAGTGCTAATCAGGGGAATGAGCAGTTCTTC. Its protein product is CSANQGNEQFF.

The chain carries TRBV5-1 and TRBJ2-2; TRBD1 agrees at 9 bases. The V segment lost 7 bases and the J segment 1 base; nucleotides outside the gene matches: 8. This CDR3 spans 16 amino acids. Germline lookup yields CDR1 SGHRS and CDR2 YFSETQ. The CDR3 loop reads CASGIQGAMNTGELFF. The DNA of the CDR3 is TGCGCCAGCGGGATACAGGGGGCGATGAACACCGGGGAGCTGTTTTTT.

The gene calls are TRBV9 and TRBJ2-5; 9 bases map to TRBD2. This CDR3 spans 16 amino acids. The V and J ends lost 4 bases and 2 bases, in that order; junction bases with no gene match: 9. Germline CDR1 SGDLS, CDR2 YYNGEE. The CDR3 DNA is TGTGCCAGCAGCCCCGGGGCCCTAGCGGGGCAAGAGACCCAGTACTTC. As protein: CASSPGALAGQETQYF.

The chain couples TRBV2 to TRBJ1-2; TRBD1 agrees at 7 bases. This CDR3 has 14 residues. Per germline, CDR1 SNHLY and CDR2 FYNNEI. With V trimmed by 10 bases and J by 1 base, 9 bases remained unmatched. Here the CDR3 reads CATSGTEFNYGYTF. The CDR3 DNA reads TGTGCCACGTCCGGGACAGAGTTTAACTATGGCTACACCTTC.

This clone was counted between two and nine times. The chain couples TRBV7-9 to TRBJ2-3; TRBD2 matches at 7 bases. The CDR3 loop spans 17 amino acids. J was trimmed by 0 bases and V by 5 bases; bases with no gene match: 11. Germline CDR1 is SEHNR and CDR2 is FQNEAQ (reference sequence). The CDR3 loop is CASSPLSGGLSTDTQYF. CDR3 coding DNA: TGTGCCAGCAGCCCCCTCTCGGGGGGACTTAGCACAGATACGCAGTATTTT.

This chain links TRBV7-2 with TRBJ2-7, with TRBD1 as a possible D gene (5 bases). Per germline, CDR1 SGHTA and CDR2 FQGNSA. Trimming removed 1 base at V and 1 base at J, with 8 bases between. The length of the CDR3 is 14 residues. The CDR3 region is CASSLDRLSYEQYF. The CDR3 nucleotides are TGTGCCAGCAGCTTAGACAGGTTATCCTACGAGCAGTACTTC.

The chain combines TRBV6-5 with TRBJ2-1, with D perhaps matching TRBD2 (5 bases). The V end was cut by 5 bases, the J end by 9 bases, with 17 bases between. The CDR3 totals 14 residues. The V gene's germline CDR1 is MNHEY and CDR2 SVGAGI. The CDR3 reads CASSPSATGGEQFF. CDR3 nucleotide sequence: TGTGCCAGCAGTCCCTCGGCAACTGGAGGTGAGCAGTTCTTC.

This clone was seen a single time. This chain connects TRBV19 to TRBJ2-1; the match to TRBD2 covers 8 bases. The germline gives CDR1 LNHDA, CDR2 SQIVND (reference sequence). CDR3 size: 13 residues. V dropped 8 bases and J dropped 5; count of bases not matched to a gene: 5. CDR3 nucleotide sequence: TGTGCCAGTGCCGGGACTAGAGACAATGAGCAGTTCTTC. It specifies CASAGTRDNEQFF. Full variable domain (missing parts from reference TRBV19 and TRBJ2-1): DGGITQSPKYLFRKEGQNVTLSCEQNLNHDAMYWYRQDPGQGLRLIYYSQIVNDFQKGDIAEGYSVSREKKESFPLTVTSAQKNPTAFYLCASAGTRDNEQFFGPGTRLTVL.

The chain uses TRBV9 and TRBJ2-2; D possibly corresponds to TRBD1 (5 bases). This CDR3 has 15 amino acids. The germline gives CDR1 SGDLS, CDR2 YYNGEE. Trimming removed 3 bases from V and 0 bases from J, with 9 bases in between. CDR3 loop: CASSGRQSNTGELFF. For the CDR3, the DNA is TGTGCCAGCAGCGGCCGACAGTCGAACACCGGGGAGCTGTTTTTT.

The chain couples TRBV2 to TRBJ2-1; 7 nucleotides align to TRBD2. Trimming took 7 bases from V and 0 from J; bases not matched to a gene: 6. CDR1 and CDR2 from the germline V gene are SNHLY and FYNNEI. This CDR3 has 15 residues. CDR3 loop: CASTLRGSSYNEQFF. The CDR3 DNA follows: TGTGCCAGCACCCTGCGGGGGAGCTCCTACAATGAGCAGTTCTTC.

DNA for the CDR3: TGTGCCTCGCCGGGACTCGGGAACACCGGGGAGCTGTTTTTT. Protein product: CASPGLGNTGELFF. This rearrangement joins TRBV4-2 to TRBJ2-2, with D tentatively TRBD2 (6 bases). Germline V gene lookup returns CDR1 LGHNA and CDR2 YNFKEQ. The length of the CDR3 is 14 residues. V dropped 11 bases and J dropped 1 base, with 14 bases sitting between them.

This clone was seen a single time. The rearrangement uses TRBV5-4 and TRBJ1-1; D perhaps matches TRBD1 (5 bases). The germline CDR1 and CDR2 sequences are SGHNT and YYREEE (reference sequence). Trimming left V 3 bases short and J 3 bases short, with 9 bases between. CDR3 length: 13 residues. CDR3 region: CASSSIGDTEAFF. The CDR3 DNA sequence: TGTGCCAGCAGCTCCATAGGGGACACTGAAGCTTTCTTT.

V and J are TRBV9 and TRBJ1-4, with unresolved D. V gave up 0 bases and J gave up 8 bases, with 14 bases separating them. The CDR3 consists of 15 residues. The germline gives CDR1 SGDLS, CDR2 YYNGEE. CDR3 sequence reads: CASSVASVYGEKLFF. The CDR3 coding sequence is TGTGCCAGCAGCGTAGCTAGCGTTTATGGAGAAAAACTGTTTTTT.

J is TRBJ2-7 and V is TRBV5-1, with 13 bases identical to TRBD2. The CDR3 has 16 amino acids. Germline assignment: CDR1 SGHRS and CDR2 YFSETQ. V dropped 4 bases and J dropped 7; count of bases not matched to a gene: 11. For the CDR3, the DNA is TGCGCCAGCAGCACCTCCGGGACTAGCGGGACGGGGGAGCAGTACTTC. This translates into CASSTSGTSGTGEQYF. The full variable domain, with the rest looked up from reference TRBV5-1 and TRBJ2-7, is KAGVTQTPRYLIKTRGQQVTLSCSPISGHRSVSWYQQTPGQGLQFLFEYFSETQRNKGNFPGRFSGRQFSNSRSEMNVSTLELGDSALYLCASSTSGTSGTGEQYFGPGTRLTVT.

V and J are TRBV10-3 and TRBJ1-2; 7 bases are a match to TRBD1. This CDR3 comprises 14 residues. Looked up from germline, CDR1 is ENHRY and CDR2 is SYGVKD. V was clipped by 6 bases and J by 1 base; unmatched bases: 5. The DNA of the CDR3 is TGTGCCATCAGACAAGGACAGGATAACTATGGCTACACCTTC. Its protein product is CAIRQGQDNYGYTF.

This rearrangement joins TRBV2 to TRBJ2-7, with a weak D call TRBD1 (5 bases). This CDR3 spans 13 amino acids. Germline-derived CDR1 and CDR2 are SNHLY and FYNNEI. Trimming removed 8 bases at V and 3 bases at J, with 14 bases between. CDR3 in DNA: TGTGCCAGCGGAAGGGGAACATTCTACGAGCAGTACTTC. This codes for CASGRGTFYEQYF.

This chain links TRBV11-3 with TRBJ1-1, with TRBD1 identical over 8 bases. The J segment lost 1 base and the V segment lost 3 bases, leaving 4 bases of the junction unmatched. The CDR3 has 15 residues. In germline, CDR1 is SGHNT, CDR2 YENEEA. The CDR3: CASSFQGAWNTEAFF. DNA for the CDR3: TGTGCCAGCAGCTTTCAGGGGGCATGGAACACTGAAGCTTTCTTT.

The chain joins TRBV7-2 to TRBJ2-5; 10 nucleotides match TRBD1. The V gene's germline CDR1 is SGHTA and CDR2 FQGNSA. The CDR3 consists of 14 residues. Unmatched junction bases numbered 5, after V lost 5 bases and J lost 5 bases. The DNA for the CDR3 is TGTGCCAGCAGCGCCGACAGGGGGCGGGAGACCCAGTACTTC. Translation gives CASSADRGRETQYF.

V gene TRBV5-1 combines with J gene TRBJ1-6, with TRBD1 as a possible D gene (5 bases). This CDR3 is built from 16 residues. The V and J ends lost 4 bases and 7 bases respectively, with 18 bases between them. CDR1 is SGHRS, CDR2 YFSETQ, per germline. CDR3 amino acids: CASSQEPGITNSPLHF. Here the CDR3 DNA reads TGCGCCAGCAGCCAAGAACCAGGGATTACAAATTCACCCCTCCACTTT.

This clone was found a few times. V is TRBV30 and J is TRBJ2-7, with TRBD1 as a possible D gene (7 bases). CDR3 length: 14 residues. Deletions cut 0 bases from V and 4 bases from J, with 13 bases between. Per the germline V gene, CDR1 is GTSNPN and CDR2 is SVGIG (reference sequence). CDR3 in amino acids: CAWSVQAGGYEQYF. CDR3 sequence (DNA): TGTGCCTGGAGTGTACAGGCAGGGGGGTACGAGCAGTACTTC.

The rearrangement links TRBV27 to TRBJ2-3; 8 nucleotides match TRBD2. The germline CDR1 and CDR2 sequences are MNHEY and SMNVEV (reference sequence). The J segment lost 3 bases and the V segment lost 2 bases, leaving 1 base of the junction unmatched. This CDR3 comprises 14 residues. CDR3 nucleotides: TGTGCCAGCAGTTTAGCGGGGGGTACAGATACGCAGTATTTT. Encoded protein: CASSLAGGTDTQYF.